This T cell receptor beta chain was documented in a study of blood T cell repertoires in COVID-19. Background on the study: Some COVID-19 samples were acute and others convalescent; all came from the United States, Italy and Spain. T cells, B-cell-depleted T cells, or PBMCs supplied cDNA or gDNA.

In the original workflow: Cell counts per sample came from amplifying reference gene primers. This table comes from immunoSEQ multiplex PCR, and its TCRdb copy is limited to in-frame clones, with some not included. The DNA gave D and trimming, while V, J and clone size come from that table. The data show about 170,000 clones, around 86% seen once. With V trimmed by 4 bases and J by 7 bases, 13 bases remained unmatched. This CDR3 has 16 residues. Germline CDR1 SGHRS, CDR2 YFSETQ. The clonotype comes from a woman older than 75 in a cohort sampled during active or convalescent COVID-19. The source material was peripheral blood. The chain combines TRBV5-1 with TRBJ2-1; TRBD1 agrees at 8 bases. The CDR3 DNA follows: TGCGCCAGCAGCGCAGGACAGGGCCTGAATCGTAATGAGCAGTTCTTC. Translated, it gives CASSAGQGLNRNEQFF.